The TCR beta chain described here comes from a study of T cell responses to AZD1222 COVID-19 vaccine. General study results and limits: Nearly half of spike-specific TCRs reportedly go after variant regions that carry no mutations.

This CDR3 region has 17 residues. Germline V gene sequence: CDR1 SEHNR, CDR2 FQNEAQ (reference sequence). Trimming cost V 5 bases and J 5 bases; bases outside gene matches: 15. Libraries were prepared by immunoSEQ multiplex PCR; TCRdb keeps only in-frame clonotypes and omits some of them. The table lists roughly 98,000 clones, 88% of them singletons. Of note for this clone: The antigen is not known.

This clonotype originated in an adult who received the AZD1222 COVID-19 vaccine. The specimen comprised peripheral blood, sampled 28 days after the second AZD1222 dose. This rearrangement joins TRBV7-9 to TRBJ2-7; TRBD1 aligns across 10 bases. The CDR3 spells CASSPQVGTGAPHEQYF. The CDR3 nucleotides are TGTGCCAGCAGCCCCCAGGTGGGGACAGGGGCTCCCCACGAGCAGTACTTC.